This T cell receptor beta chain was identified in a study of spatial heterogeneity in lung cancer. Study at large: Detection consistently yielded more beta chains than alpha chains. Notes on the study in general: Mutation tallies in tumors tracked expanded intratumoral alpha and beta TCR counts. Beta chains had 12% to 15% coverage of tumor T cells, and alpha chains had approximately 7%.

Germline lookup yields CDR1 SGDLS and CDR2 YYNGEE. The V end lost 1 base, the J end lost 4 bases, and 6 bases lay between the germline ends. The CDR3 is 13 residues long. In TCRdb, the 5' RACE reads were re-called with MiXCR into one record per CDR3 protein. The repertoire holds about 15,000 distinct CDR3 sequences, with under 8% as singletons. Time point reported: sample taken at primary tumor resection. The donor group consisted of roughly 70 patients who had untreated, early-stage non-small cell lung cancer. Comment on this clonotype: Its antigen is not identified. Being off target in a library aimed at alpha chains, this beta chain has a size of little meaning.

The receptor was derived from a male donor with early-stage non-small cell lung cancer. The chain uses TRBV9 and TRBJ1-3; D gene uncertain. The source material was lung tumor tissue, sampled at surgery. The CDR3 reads CASSVSQGNTIYF. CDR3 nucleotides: TGTGCCAGCAGCGTATCTCAGGGAAACACCATATATTTT.